This T cell receptor beta chain is drawn from a study of T cell changes during pregnancy in multiple sclerosis. With V trimmed by 5 bases and J by 4 bases, 10 bases remained unmatched. CDR1 is MDHEN, CDR2 SYDVKM, per germline. CDR3 size: 15 residues. TCRdb's table, derived via immunoSEQ multiplex PCR, lists solely in-frame clones and lacks some. The sample contains 95,000 to 100,000 clones, around 90% of which appear only once. This TCR was recovered from a female donor with multiple sclerosis, enrolled in a pregnancy study. This specimen was peripheral blood, taken in the second trimester of pregnancy. This rearrangement joins TRBV28 to TRBJ1-2, with 7 bases aligning to TRBD1. The CDR3 DNA reads as TGTGCCAGCAGTACCGTCACCCCAGGGGGCTATGGCTACACCTTC. This gives the protein CASSTVTPGGYGYTF.